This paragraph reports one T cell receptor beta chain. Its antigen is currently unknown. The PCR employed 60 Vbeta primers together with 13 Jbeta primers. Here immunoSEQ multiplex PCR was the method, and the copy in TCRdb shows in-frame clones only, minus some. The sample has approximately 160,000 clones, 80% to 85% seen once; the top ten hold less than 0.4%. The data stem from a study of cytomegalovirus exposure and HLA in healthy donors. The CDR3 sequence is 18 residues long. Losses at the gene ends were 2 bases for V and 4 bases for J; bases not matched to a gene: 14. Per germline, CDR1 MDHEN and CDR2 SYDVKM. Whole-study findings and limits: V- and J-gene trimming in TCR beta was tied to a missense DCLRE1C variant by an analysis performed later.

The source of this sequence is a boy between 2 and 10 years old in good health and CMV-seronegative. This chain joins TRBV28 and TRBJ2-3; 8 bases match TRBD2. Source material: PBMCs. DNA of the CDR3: TGTGCCAGCAGTTTAGTGGGCTTTATTAGCGGGAACTCAGATACGCAGTATTTT. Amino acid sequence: CASSLVGFISGNSDTQYF.